In its sample, the clone carrying this T cell receptor (beta chain) was seen a few times. Its antigen is unknown. The sample originates from a study of T-cell reconstitution after alpha-beta-depleted transplantation in children. Unique molecular identifiers were used in preparing the TCRbeta library. TCRdb processed the PCR reads anew with MiXCR; each CDR3 protein has one entry. The sample includes some 150,000 distinct CDR3 sequences, about 9% of them seen just once. The study, taken as a whole, reports: There were reportedly several hundred expanded graft clones from which alpha-beta T cells came about two months after transplant.

The germline V gene has CDR1 MNHEY and CDR2 SVGAGI. The CDR3 is made up of 15 amino acids. Trimming removed 2 bases at V and 0 bases at J, with 11 bases between. The sequencing here drew on PBMCs, mostly from graft donor cells, taken 180 days after TCRalphabeta/CD19-depleted stem cell transplant. This rearrangement joins TRBV6-5 to TRBJ2-7; D is perhaps TRBD2 (5 bases). The receptor was derived from a female patient aged 2-9 years who had a stem cell transplant for congenital amegakaryocytic thrombocytopenia, so the T cells may come from the graft donor. The CDR3: CASSYAGQSSYEQYF. The CDR3 region has the DNA TGTGCCAGCAGTTACGCGGGCCAGAGCTCCTACGAGCAGTACTTC.